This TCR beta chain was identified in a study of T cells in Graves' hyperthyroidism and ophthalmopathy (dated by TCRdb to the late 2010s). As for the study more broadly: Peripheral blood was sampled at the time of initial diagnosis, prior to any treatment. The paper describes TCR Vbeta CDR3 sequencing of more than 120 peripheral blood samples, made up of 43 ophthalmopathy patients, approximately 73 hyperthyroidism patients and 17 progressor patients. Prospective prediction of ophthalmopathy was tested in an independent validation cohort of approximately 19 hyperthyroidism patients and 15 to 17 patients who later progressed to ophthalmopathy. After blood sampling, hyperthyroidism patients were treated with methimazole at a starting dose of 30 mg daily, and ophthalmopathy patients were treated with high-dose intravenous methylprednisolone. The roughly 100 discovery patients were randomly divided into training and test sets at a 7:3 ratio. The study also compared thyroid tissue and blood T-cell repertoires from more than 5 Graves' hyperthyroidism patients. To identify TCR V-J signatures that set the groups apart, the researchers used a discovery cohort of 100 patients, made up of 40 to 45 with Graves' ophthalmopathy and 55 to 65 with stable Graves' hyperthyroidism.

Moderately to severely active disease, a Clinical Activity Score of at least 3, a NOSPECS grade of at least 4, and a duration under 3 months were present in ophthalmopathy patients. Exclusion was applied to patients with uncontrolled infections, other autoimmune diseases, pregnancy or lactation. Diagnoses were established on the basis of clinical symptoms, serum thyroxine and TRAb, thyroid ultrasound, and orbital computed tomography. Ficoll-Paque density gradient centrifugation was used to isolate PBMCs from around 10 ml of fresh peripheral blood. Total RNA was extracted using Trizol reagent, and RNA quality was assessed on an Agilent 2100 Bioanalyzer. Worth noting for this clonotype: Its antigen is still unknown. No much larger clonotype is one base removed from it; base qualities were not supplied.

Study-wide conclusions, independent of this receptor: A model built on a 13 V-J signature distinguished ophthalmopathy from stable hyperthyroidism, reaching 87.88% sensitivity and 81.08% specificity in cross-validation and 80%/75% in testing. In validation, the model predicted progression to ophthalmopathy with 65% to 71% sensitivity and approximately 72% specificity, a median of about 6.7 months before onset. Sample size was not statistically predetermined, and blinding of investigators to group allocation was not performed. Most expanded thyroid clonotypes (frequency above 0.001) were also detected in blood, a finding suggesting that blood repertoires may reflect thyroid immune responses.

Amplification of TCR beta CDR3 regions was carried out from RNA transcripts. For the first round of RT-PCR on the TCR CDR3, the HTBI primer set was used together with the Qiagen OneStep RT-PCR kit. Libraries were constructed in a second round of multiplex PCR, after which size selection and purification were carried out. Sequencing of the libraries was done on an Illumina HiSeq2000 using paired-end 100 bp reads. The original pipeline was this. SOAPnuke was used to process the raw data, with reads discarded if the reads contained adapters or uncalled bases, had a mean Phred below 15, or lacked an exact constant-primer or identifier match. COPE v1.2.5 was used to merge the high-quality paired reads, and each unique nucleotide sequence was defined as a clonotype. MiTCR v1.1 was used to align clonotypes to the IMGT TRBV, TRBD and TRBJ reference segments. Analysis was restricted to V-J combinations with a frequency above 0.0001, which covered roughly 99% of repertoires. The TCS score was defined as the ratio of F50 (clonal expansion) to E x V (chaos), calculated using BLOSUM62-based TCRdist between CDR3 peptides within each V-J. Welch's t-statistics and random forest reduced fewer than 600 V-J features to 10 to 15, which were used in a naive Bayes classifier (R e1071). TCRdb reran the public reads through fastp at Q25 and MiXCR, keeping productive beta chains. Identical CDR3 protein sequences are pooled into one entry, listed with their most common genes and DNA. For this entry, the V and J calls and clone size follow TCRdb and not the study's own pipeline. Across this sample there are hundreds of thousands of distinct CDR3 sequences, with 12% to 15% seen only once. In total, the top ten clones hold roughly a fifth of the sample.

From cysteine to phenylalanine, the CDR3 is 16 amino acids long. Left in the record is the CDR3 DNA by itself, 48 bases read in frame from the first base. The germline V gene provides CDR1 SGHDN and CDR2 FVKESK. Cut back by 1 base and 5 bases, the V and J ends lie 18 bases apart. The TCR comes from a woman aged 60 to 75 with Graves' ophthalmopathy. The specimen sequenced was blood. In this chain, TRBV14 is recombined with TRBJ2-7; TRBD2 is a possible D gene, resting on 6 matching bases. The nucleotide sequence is TGTGCCAGCAGCCAAGTAGGAGGGACTCCGTTGGACGAGCAGTACTTC. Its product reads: CASSQVGGTPLDEQYF. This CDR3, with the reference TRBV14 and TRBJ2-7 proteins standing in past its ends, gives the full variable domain EAGVTQFPSHSVIEKGQTVTLRCDPISGHDNLYWYRRVMGKEIKFLLHFVKESKQDESGMPNNRFLAERTGGTYSTLKVQPAELEDSGVYFCASSQVGGTPLDEQYFGPGTRLTVT.